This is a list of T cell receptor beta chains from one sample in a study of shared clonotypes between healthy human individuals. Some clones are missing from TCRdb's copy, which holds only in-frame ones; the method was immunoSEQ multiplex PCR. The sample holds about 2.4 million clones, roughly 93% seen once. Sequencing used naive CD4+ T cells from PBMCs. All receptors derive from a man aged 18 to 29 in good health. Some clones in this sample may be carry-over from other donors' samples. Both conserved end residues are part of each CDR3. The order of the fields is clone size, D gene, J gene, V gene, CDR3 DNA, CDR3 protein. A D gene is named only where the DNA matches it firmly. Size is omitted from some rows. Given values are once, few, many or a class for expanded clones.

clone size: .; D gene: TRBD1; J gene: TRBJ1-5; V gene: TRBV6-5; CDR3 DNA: TGTGCCAGCAGACCCCAGCATACAGGGGTAGGACCCCAGCATTTT; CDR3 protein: CASRPQHTGVGPQHF
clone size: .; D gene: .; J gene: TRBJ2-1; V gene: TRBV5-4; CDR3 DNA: TGTGCCAGCACCCAGGGGGGGGCCGCCTACAATGAGCAGTTCTTC; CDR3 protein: CASTQGGAAYNEQFF
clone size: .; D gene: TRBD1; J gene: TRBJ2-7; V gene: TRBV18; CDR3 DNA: TGTGCCAGCTCACCGGGGACAGACCCGTCCTACGAGCAGTACTTC; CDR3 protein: CASSPGTDPSYEQYF
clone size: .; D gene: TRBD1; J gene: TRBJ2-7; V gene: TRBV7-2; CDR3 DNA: TGTGCCAGCAGCCCCAGGACAGGGGGCGCGTACGAGCAGTACTTC; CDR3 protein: CASSPRTGGAYEQYF
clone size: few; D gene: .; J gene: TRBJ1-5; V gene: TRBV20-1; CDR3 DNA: TGTCTCGGGGGGAATCAGCCCCAGCATTTT; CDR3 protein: CLGGNQPQHF
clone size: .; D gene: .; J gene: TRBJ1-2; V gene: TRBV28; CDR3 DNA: TGTGCCAGCAGGTCAGGGAGGGGCTACACCTTC; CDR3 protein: CASRSGRGYTF
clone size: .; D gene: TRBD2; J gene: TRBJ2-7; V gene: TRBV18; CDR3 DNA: TGTGCCAGCTCACCTGCGGGACTAGCGGGAGTGAGGGAGCAGTACTTC; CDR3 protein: CASSPAGLAGVREQYF
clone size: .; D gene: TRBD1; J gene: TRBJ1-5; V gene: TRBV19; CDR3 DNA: TGTGCCAGTAGTTCGGGACAGGCTTGGAATCAGCCCCAGCATTTT; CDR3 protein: CASSSGQAWNQPQHF
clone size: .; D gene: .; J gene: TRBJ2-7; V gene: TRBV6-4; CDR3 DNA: TGTGCCAGCAGTGCCATACAGGGCGACGAGCAGTACTTC; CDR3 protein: CASSAIQGDEQYF
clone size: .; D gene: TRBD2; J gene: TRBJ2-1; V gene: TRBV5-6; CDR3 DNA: TGTGCCAGCAGCTGGGGACTAGCGGGAGGCCTCTACAATGAGCAGTTCTTC; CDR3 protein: CASSWGLAGGLYNEQFF